This is a list of T cell receptor beta chains from one sample in a study of blood T cell repertoires in COVID-19. The data were produced by immunoSEQ multiplex PCR, yet TCRdb's version contains in-frame clones alone and is incomplete. The table has approximately 180,000 clones, roughly 82% seen once. Sequencing used PBMCs or T cells enriched from blood (not recorded which). These TCRs come from a man aged 50 to 60 who had recovered from COVID-19. Both conserved end residues are part of each CDR3. D genes are given only for firm matches.

v_call	cdr3_length	d_call	cdr3_aa
TRBV9	15	TRBD1	CASSFSGQKSSEQFF
TRBV7-9	14	-	CASSPVMLPGELFF
TRBV18	14	TRBD1	CASSPPGQGYEQYF
TRBV5-1	14	-	CASSLVQSRETQYF
TRBV28	14	-	CASSEPTPSYGYTF
TRBV29-1	14	-	CSVVAGDSNQPQHF
TRBV2	15	-	CASSGFRQSNQPQHF
TRBV28	11	-	CASSSPVRQYF
TRBV5-6	15	-	CASSLAGKTNYGYTF
TRBV28	16	-	CASSFRGTKHYNEQFF
TRBV5-6	14	TRBD1	CASTSRDRARGYTF